The 22 T cell receptor beta chains presented below share a single source sample, sequenced in a study of T-cell reconstitution after alpha-beta-depleted transplantation in children. TCRbeta library construction was performed incorporating unique molecular identifiers. TCRdb called the PCR reads again in MiXCR, with one record for every CDR3 protein. The repertoire holds about 600,000 distinct CDR3 sequences, with more than 20% as singletons. The specimen comprised PBMCs, mostly from graft donor cells, sampled 360 days after TCRalphabeta/CD19-depleted stem cell transplant. The receptors were gathered from a boy less than two years old who had a stem cell transplant for acute myeloid leukemia, so the T cells may come from the graft donor.

The sample holds many counts of this clonotype. V gene TRBV7-2 combines with J gene TRBJ2-7, with D uncertain. The CDR3 contains 15 residues. Germline values: CDR1 SGHTA, CDR2 FQGNSA. The V and J ends lost 5 bases and 0 bases respectively, with 14 bases between them. Written as DNA, the CDR3 is TGTGCCAGCAGCCTAACAGCAAAGAGCTCCTACGAGCAGTACTTC. Translated: CASSLTAKSSYEQYF. Full variable domain (rest looked up from reference TRBV7-2 and TRBJ2-7): GAGVSQSPSNKVTEKGKDVELRCDPISGHTALYWYRQSLGQGLEFLIYFQGNSAPDKSGLPSDRFSAERTGGSVSTLTIQRTQQEDSAVYLCASSLTAKSSYEQYFGPGTRLTVT.

To note about this clonotype: With a much larger clone just one base away, this may be a read error. This chain connects TRBV3-1 to TRBJ2-4, with 10 bases matching TRBD1. Trimming removed 5 bases from V and 7 bases from J; junction bases left unmatched: 2. CDR3 length: 13 residues. Germline V gene lookup returns CDR1 LGHDT and CDR2 YNNKEL (reference sequence). This CDR3 is CASSTGQGNIQYF. The CDR3 region has the DNA TGTGCCAGCAGCACGGGACAGGGGAACATTCAGTACTTC.

This clonotype showed up many times. The chain joins TRBV20-1 to TRBJ2-1; the match to TRBD2 covers 14 bases. CDR3 length equals 14 residues. With V trimmed by 3 bases and J by 10 bases, 5 bases remained unmatched. Looked up from germline, CDR1 is DFQATT and CDR2 is SNEGSKA (reference sequence). The CDR3 DNA sequence: TGCAGTGCTAGGGGACTAGCGGGGGCTGGAGAGCAGTTCTTC. Its protein is CSARGLAGAGEQFF.

Many counts were recorded for this clonotype. This chain uses TRBV9 with TRBJ2-5, with 9 bases that match TRBD1. The CDR3 length is 15 residues. Per the germline V gene, CDR1 is SGDLS and CDR2 is YYNGEE. Trimming cost V 2 bases and J 5 bases; bases outside gene matches: 7. The DNA for the CDR3 is TGTGCCAGCAGCGTTCGACAGGGGGTACGGGAGACCCAGTACTTC. It specifies CASSVRQGVRETQYF. Complete variable domain (other parts from reference TRBV9 and TRBJ2-5): DSGVTQTPKHLITATGQRVTLRCSPRSGDLSVYWYQQSLDQGLQFLIQYYNGEERAKGNILERFSAQQFPDLHSELNLSSLELGDSALYFCASSVRQGVRETQYFGPGTRLLVL.

This clonotype has a count of ten or more. The chain is built from TRBV10-3 and TRBJ2-1, with unresolved D. This CDR3 contains 11 residues. Germline V gene lookup returns CDR1 ENHRY and CDR2 SYGVKD. The ends were cut back, 4 bases at V and 12 bases at J, with 10 bases in the middle. CDR3 bases: TGTGCCATCAGTGGGGATTGGGTGCAGTTCTTC. This translates into CAISGDWVQFF.

The chain is built from TRBV30 and TRBJ2-6; D may match TRBD1 or TRBD2 (5 bases each). The CDR3 is made up of 17 amino acids. V was pared by 6 bases and J by 0 bases, with 18 bases between. Germline loops: CDR1 GTSNPN, CDR2 SVGIG (reference sequence). Written as DNA, the CDR3 is TGTGCCTGTTCGCCGGGACCTTACTTCTCTGGGGCCAACGTCCTGACTTTC. Translated: CACSPGPYFSGANVLTF.

This chain joins TRBV5-1 and TRBJ2-3; 9 bases map to TRBD1. The junction had 11 bases not matched to a gene; V was cut back by 4 bases and J by 2 bases. This CDR3 comprises 17 residues. The germline CDR1 and CDR2 sequences are SGHRS and YFSETQ. The chain's CDR3 is CASSPWEGQGFTDTQYF. DNA for the CDR3: TGCGCCAGCAGCCCTTGGGAGGGACAGGGTTTCACAGATACGCAGTATTTT.

This CDR3 reads CASSYTRNEQYV. In DNA form, the CDR3 reads TGTGCCAGCAGTTACACGCGGAACGAGCAGTACGTC. The chain uses TRBV6-2 or TRBV6-3 and TRBJ2-7, with unresolved D. Trimming removed 2 bases from V and 5 bases from J, with 7 bases in between. This CDR3 has 12 residues. CDR1 is MNHEY and CDR2 is SVGEGT in the germline V gene.

This clonotype was seen many times. The V and J genes are TRBV12-3 or TRBV12-4 and TRBJ1-5, with 10 bases lining up with TRBD1. J gave up 2 bases and V 6 bases, and 4 bases lay outside the gene matches. CDR3 length: 15 amino acids. CDR3 in DNA: TGTGCCAGCAGGACAGGGGGCGGGGGCAATCAGCCCCAGCATTTT. Amino acids: CASRTGGGGNQPQHF.

In its sample, this clonotype was seen many times. V gene TRBV2 combines with J gene TRBJ2-2; TRBD1 agrees at 7 bases. The CDR3 totals 16 residues. V dropped 6 bases and J dropped 1; count of bases not matched to a gene: 8. Per germline, CDR1 SNHLY and CDR2 FYNNEI. The CDR3 protein is CASSDRDRVNTGELFF. The CDR3 bases are TGTGCCAGCAGCGACAGAGACAGGGTGAACACCGGGGAGCTGTTTTTT.

This clonotype showed up many times. The chain has TRBV20-1 and TRBJ1-6, with no clear D. The V end lost 1 base, the J end lost 7 bases, and 14 bases lay between the germline ends. The length of the CDR3 is 15 residues. Germline values: CDR1 DFQATT, CDR2 SNEGSKA (reference sequence). CDR3 sequence: CSARGAQATNSPLHF. The CDR3 nucleotides read TGCAGTGCTAGAGGGGCTCAGGCCACCAATTCACCCCTCCACTTT.

This clonotype has a count of ten or more. The chain employs TRBV4-2 and TRBJ2-3; perhaps TRBD1 as D (5 bases). V was shortened by 4 bases and J by 4 bases, with 21 bases between the two germline ends. Germline CDR1 LGHNA, CDR2 YNFKEQ. This CDR3 spans 17 amino acids. The CDR3 is CASSPSAQGRIADTQYF. In nucleotides, the CDR3 is TGTGCCAGCAGCCCCTCTGCTCAGGGAAGGATCGCAGATACGCAGTATTTT.

Many counts were recorded for this clonotype. The gene calls are TRBV7-2 and TRBJ2-7; TRBD2 aligns across 12 bases. CDR1 is SGHTA, CDR2 FQGNSA, per germline. CDR3 size: 16 residues. The junction had 8 bases not matched to a gene; V was cut back by 5 bases and J by 3 bases. CDR3 sequence (DNA): TGTGCCAGCAGCCTCCGACTAGCGGGGGCCCTCTACGAGCAGTACTTC. This sequence encodes CASSLRLAGALYEQYF.

The CDR3 protein is CAISDRDTGEQYF. The CDR3 bases are TGTGCCATCAGTGACAGGGATACCGGCGAGCAGTACTTC. V usage is TRBV10-3 and J usage is TRBJ2-7; D is possibly TRBD1 (5 bases). The CDR3 extends over 13 amino acids. Germline V gives CDR1 ENHRY, CDR2 SYGVKD. Trimming took off 3 bases at V and 6 bases at J, with 12 bases between the two ends.

Ten or more counts support this clonotype. This chain uses TRBV7-2 with TRBJ1-3; no definite D call. Germline values: CDR1 SGHTA, CDR2 FQGNSA. The CDR3 has 13 amino acids. The V and J ends lost 1 base and 4 bases respectively, with 5 bases between them. The CDR3 is CASSLEPGNTIYF. CDR3 nucleotides: TGTGCCAGCAGCTTAGAACCCGGAAACACCATATATTTT. Full variable domain (rest looked up from reference TRBV7-2 and TRBJ1-3): GAGVSQSPSNKVTEKGKDVELRCDPISGHTALYWYRQSLGQGLEFLIYFQGNSAPDKSGLPSDRFSAERTGGSVSTLTIQRTQQEDSAVYLCASSLEPGNTIYFGEGSWLTVV.

This sequence joins TRBV7-2 and TRBJ1-5, with TRBD1 matching 10 bases. The CDR3 has 15 residues. Germline loops: CDR1 SGHTA, CDR2 FQGNSA. The junction had 4 bases not matched to a gene; V was cut back by 8 bases and J by 0 bases. The CDR3 spells CASGTGAISNQPQHF. CDR3 nucleotides: TGTGCCAGCGGGACAGGGGCGATTAGCAATCAGCCCCAGCATTTT. The full variable domain, completed using reference TRBV7-2 and TRBJ1-5, is GAGVSQSPSNKVTEKGKDVELRCDPISGHTALYWYRQSLGQGLEFLIYFQGNSAPDKSGLPSDRFSAERTGGSVSTLTIQRTQQEDSAVYLCASGTGAISNQPQHFGDGTRLSIL.

Many counts were recorded for this clonotype. The rearrangement uses TRBV12-3 or TRBV12-4 and TRBJ2-1; the D gene is possibly TRBD1 (6 bases). The V and J ends lost 5 bases and 9 bases respectively, with 14 bases between them. CDR3 length equals 13 residues. DNA of the CDR3: TGTGCCAGCAGTACTCTAGGGGGTACTGAGCAGTTCTTC. Translated: CASSTLGGTEQFF.

The table lists this clonotype with a few counts. The rearrangement uses TRBV5-1 and TRBJ2-3; weak D call: TRBD1 (6 bases). The V end was cut by 5 bases, the J end by 5 bases, with 12 bases between. The CDR3 covers 13 residues. Germline V CDR1 and CDR2: SGHRS, YFSETQ. Written as DNA, the CDR3 is TGCGCCAGCAGGACAGGAGAAGTAGATACGCAGTATTTT. Translated: CASRTGEVDTQYF.

There are many counts of this clonotype. The genes are TRBV29-1 and TRBJ2-1; the D gene is possibly TRBD1 (6 bases). This CDR3 region has 14 residues. The V and J ends lost 7 bases and 2 bases respectively, with 15 bases between them. Germline CDR1 SQVTM, CDR2 ANQGSEA. In DNA form, the CDR3 reads TGCAGCGCCCGCGAGTGGGGGCCCTACAATGAGCAGTTCTTC. It is translated as CSAREWGPYNEQFF.

This clonotype appeared many times. J is TRBJ2-7 and V is TRBV7-9; D might be TRBD1 (6 bases). The germline CDR1 and CDR2 sequences are SEHNR and FQNEAQ (reference sequence). Trimming left V 1 base short and J 6 bases short, with 16 bases between. The CDR3 totals 15 residues. For the CDR3, the DNA is TGTGCCAGCAGCTTAGGGACAGCCAGGGCTTTCGAGCAGTACGTC. Amino acid sequence: CASSLGTARAFEQYV.

This clonotype was picked up a small number of times. V and J are TRBV29-1 and TRBJ1-2; perhaps TRBD1 as D (5 bases). V lost 5 bases, J lost 0 bases, and 13 bases lay in between. The CDR3 runs to 14 residues. CDR1 and CDR2 (germline): SQVTM, ANQGSEA. CDR3: CSVSQDSSNYGYTF. The CDR3 region has the DNA TGCAGCGTTTCCCAAGACAGTTCTAACTATGGCTACACCTTC.

This clonotype was detected many times. The V and J genes are TRBV29-1 and TRBJ1-1; D may be TRBD1 (5 bases). V was pared by 7 bases and J by 1 base, with 19 bases between. The CDR3 runs to 15 residues. The germline V gene encodes CDR1 SQVTM and CDR2 ANQGSEA. CDR3 residues: CSGIPGWTGNTEAFF. The CDR3 DNA reads TGCAGCGGCATCCCAGGGTGGACGGGGAACACTGAAGCTTTCTTT.